One and the same sample provided the 8 T cell receptor beta chains below, sequenced in a study of T cells after somatic rescue of genetic block. This table comes from immunoSEQ multiplex PCR, and its TCRdb copy is limited to in-frame clones, with some not included. The data contain 45,000 to 55,000 clones, 96% of them singletons. Sequencing input: peripheral blood mononuclear cells (PBMCs). The source of these receptors is a child under two years old.

This clone has a handful of counts. J is TRBJ1-2 and V is TRBV4-1; tentatively, D is TRBD1 (5 bases). The CDR3 contains 13 residues. Trimming pared 0 bases from V and 3 bases from J, leaving 5 bases between. Per germline, CDR1 MGHRA and CDR2 YSYEKL. For the CDR3, the DNA is TGCGCCAGCAGCCAAGACAGGGACTATGGCTACACCTTC. This encodes CASSQDRDYGYTF.

The sample holds one count of this clone. The chain carries TRBV27 and TRBJ2-1; D tentatively reads TRBD1 or TRBD2 (5 bases each). CDR1 MNHEY and CDR2 SMNVEV come from the germline V gene (reference sequence). The CDR3 spans 15 residues. V lost 8 bases and J 0 bases, leaving 14 bases between the germline ends. CDR3 coding DNA: TGTGCCAGCCACCGGTGGGGGAGCTCCTACAATGAGCAGTTCTTC. Encoded protein: CASHRWGSSYNEQFF.

The gene calls are TRBV7-2 and TRBJ2-1, with 11 bases matching TRBD2. V shed 5 bases, J shed 4 bases, and the junction held 7 bases outside the gene matches. The germline gives CDR1 SGHTA, CDR2 FQGNSA. The CDR3 consists of 16 residues. This CDR3 reads CASSPNRLAGYNEQFF. CDR3 coding DNA: TGTGCCAGCAGCCCGAACAGACTAGCGGGATACAATGAGCAGTTCTTC.

The chain links TRBV4-2 to TRBJ2-3; 8 bases are a match to TRBD2. CDR1 is LGHNA, CDR2 YNFKEQ, per germline. The junction had 7 bases not matched to a gene; V was cut back by 0 bases and J by 11 bases. The CDR3 extends over 14 amino acids. CDR3 DNA sequence: TGTGCCAGCAGCCAAGAACTAGCGGCCTTTGGGCAGTATTTT. It is translated as CASSQELAAFGQYF.

The chain joins TRBV5-3 to TRBJ2-7, with 8 bases fitting TRBD2. TRBV5-3 is reported as an ORF; its role is uncertain. This CDR3 spans 17 amino acids. V shed 2 bases and J 1 base; nucleotides not matched to a gene: 11. The chain's CDR3 is CARSFPPRLAPSYEQYF. Here the CDR3 DNA reads TGTGCCAGAAGCTTCCCTCCGAGACTAGCGCCTTCCTACGAGCAGTACTTC.

The gene calls are TRBV9 and TRBJ2-1, with 8 bases fitting TRBD2. V lost 0 bases to trimming and J lost 6 bases; unmatched junction nucleotides: 5. The CDR3 sequence is 15 residues long. Germline assignment: CDR1 SGDLS and CDR2 YYNGEE. CDR3 nucleotides: TGTGCCAGCAGCGTAGTTCTAGCGGGTGTCAATGAGCAGTTCTTC. Translated, it gives CASSVVLAGVNEQFF.

J is TRBJ1-4 and V is TRBV28; the D gene is possibly TRBD1 (6 bases). Germline CDR1 reads MDHEN; CDR2 reads SYDVKM. Trimming took 5 bases from V and 4 from J, leaving 11 bases between them. The CDR3 is 14 amino acids. The CDR3 region has the DNA TGTGCCAGCAGTCGGACAGCGCGTAATGAAAAACTGTTTTTT. This encodes CASSRTARNEKLFF. Together with reference TRBV28 and TRBJ1-4, the CDR3 gives the full variable domain: DVKVTQSSRYLVKRTGEKVFLECVQDMDHENMFWYRQDPGLGLRLIYFSYDVKMKEKGDIPEGYSVSREKKERFSLILESASTNQTSMYLCASSRTARNEKLFFGSGTQLSVL.

CDR3 bases: TGTGCCATCAACCCGGGACACTCCTACGAGCAGTACTTC. Protein sequence: CAINPGHSYEQYF. This sequence joins TRBV10-3 and TRBJ2-7, with D perhaps matching TRBD1 (6 bases). This CDR3 comprises 13 residues. Germline V gene lookup returns CDR1 ENHRY and CDR2 SYGVKD. The ends were cut back, 7 bases at V and 0 bases at J, with 10 bases in the middle.